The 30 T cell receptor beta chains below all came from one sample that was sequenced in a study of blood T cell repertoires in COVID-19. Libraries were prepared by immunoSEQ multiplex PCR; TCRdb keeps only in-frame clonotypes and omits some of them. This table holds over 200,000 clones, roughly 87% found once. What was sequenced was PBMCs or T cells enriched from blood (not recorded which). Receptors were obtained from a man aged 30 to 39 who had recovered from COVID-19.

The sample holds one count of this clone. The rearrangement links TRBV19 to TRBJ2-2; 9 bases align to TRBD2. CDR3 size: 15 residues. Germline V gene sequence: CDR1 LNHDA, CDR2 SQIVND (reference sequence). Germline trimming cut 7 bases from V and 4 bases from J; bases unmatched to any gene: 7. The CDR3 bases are TGTGCCAGTACCCGGACTAGCGCCTCCACCGGGGAGCTGTTTTTT. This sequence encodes CASTRTSASTGELFF.

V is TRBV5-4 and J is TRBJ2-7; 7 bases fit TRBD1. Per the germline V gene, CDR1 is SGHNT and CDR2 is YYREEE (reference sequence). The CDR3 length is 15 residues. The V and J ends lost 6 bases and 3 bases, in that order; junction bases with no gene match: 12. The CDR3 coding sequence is TGTGCCAGCACCCCAACCCCGGGACAGAGCTACGAGCAGTACTTC. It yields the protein CASTPTPGQSYEQYF.

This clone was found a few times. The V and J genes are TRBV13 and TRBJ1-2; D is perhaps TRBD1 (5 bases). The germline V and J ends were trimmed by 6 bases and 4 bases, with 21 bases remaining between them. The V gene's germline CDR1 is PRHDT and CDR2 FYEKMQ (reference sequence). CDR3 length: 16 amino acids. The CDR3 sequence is CASSRSGEKGLYGYTF. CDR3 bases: TGTGCCAGCAGTAGATCTGGGGAGAAGGGACTCTATGGCTACACCTTC.

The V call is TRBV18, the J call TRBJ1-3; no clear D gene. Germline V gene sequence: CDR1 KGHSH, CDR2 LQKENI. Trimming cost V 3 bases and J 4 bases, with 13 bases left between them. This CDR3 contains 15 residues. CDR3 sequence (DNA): TGTGCCAGCTCACCTGACTTATCCTCGGGAAACACCATATATTTT. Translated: CASSPDLSSGNTIYF.

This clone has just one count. CDR3 nucleotide sequence: TGTGCCAGCAGCTTAATTGTCGCGGCGGGGAGTTCGTTCTACAATGAGCAGTTCTTC. Its translation is CASSLIVAAGSSFYNEQFF. The V call is TRBV7-3, the J call TRBJ2-1, with D perhaps TRBD2 (6 bases). V lost 1 base to trimming and J lost 3 bases, with 22 bases between them. This CDR3 contains 19 residues. From germline, CDR1 is SGHTA and CDR2 FQGTGA.

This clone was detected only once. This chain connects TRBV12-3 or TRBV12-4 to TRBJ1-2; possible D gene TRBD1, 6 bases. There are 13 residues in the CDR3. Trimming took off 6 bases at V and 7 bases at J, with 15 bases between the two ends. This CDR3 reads CASRPTGSGGYTF. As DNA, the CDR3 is TGTGCCAGCAGACCGACAGGTTCTGGTGGCTACACCTTC.

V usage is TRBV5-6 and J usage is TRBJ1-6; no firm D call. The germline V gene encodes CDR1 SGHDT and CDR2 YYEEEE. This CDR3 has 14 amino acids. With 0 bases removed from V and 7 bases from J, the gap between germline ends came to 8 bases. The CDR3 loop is CASSLGLQNSPLHF. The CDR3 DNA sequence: TGTGCCAGCAGCTTGGGGCTCCAGAATTCACCCCTCCACTTT.

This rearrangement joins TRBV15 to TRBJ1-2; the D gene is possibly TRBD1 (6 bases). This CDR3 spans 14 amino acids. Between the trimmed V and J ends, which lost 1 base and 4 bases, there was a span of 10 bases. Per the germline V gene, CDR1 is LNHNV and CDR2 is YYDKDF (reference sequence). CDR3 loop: CATSRAGTPYGYTF. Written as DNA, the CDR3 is TGTGCCACCAGCAGAGCTGGGACACCCTATGGCTACACCTTC.

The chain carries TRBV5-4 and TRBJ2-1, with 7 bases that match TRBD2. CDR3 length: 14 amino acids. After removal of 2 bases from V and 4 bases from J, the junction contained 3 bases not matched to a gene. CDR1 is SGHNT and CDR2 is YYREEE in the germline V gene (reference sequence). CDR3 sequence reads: CASSLAGPYNEQFF. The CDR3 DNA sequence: TGTGCCAGCAGCTTAGCGGGACCATACAATGAGCAGTTCTTC.

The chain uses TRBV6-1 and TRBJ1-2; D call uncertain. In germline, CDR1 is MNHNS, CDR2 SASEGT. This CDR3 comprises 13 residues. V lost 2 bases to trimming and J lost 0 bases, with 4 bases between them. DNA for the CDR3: TGTGCCAGCAGTGAAACTACTAACTATGGCTACACCTTC. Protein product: CASSETTNYGYTF.

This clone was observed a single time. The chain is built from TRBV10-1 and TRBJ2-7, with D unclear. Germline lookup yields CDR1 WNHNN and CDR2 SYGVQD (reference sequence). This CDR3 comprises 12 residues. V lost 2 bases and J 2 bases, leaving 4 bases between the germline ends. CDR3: CASSETAYEQYF. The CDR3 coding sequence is TGCGCCAGCAGTGAGACGGCCTACGAGCAGTACTTC.

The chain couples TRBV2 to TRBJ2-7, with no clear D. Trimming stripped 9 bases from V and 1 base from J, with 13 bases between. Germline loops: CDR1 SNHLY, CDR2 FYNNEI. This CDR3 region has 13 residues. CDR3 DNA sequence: TGTGCCAGAACAGAAGTGAAGTCCTACGAGCAGTACTTC. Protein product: CARTEVKSYEQYF. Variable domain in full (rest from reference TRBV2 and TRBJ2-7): EPEVTQTPSHQVTQMGQEVILRCVPISNHLYFYWYRQILGQKVEFLVSFYNNEISEKSEIFDDQFSVERPDGSNFTLKIRSTKLEDSAMYFCARTEVKSYEQYFGPGTRLTVT.

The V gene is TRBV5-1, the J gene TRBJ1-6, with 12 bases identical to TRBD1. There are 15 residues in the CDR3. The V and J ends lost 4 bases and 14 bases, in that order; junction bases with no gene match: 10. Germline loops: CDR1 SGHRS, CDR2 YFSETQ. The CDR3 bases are TGCGCCAGCAGCGGAAGGGACAGGGGGCCTAGTACCCTCCACTTT. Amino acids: CASSGRDRGPSTLHF.

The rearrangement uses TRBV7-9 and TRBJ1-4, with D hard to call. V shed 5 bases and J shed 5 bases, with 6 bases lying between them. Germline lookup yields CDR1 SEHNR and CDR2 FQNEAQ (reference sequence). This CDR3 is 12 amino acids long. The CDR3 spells CASSLINEKLFF. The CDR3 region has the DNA TGTGCCAGCAGCCTTATAAATGAAAAACTGTTTTTT.

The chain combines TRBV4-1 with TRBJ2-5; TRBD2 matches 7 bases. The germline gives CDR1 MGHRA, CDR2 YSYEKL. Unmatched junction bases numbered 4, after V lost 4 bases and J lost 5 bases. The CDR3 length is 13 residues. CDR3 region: CASSLGREETQYF. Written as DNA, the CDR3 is TGCGCCAGCAGCCTAGGGAGGGAGGAGACCCAGTACTTC.

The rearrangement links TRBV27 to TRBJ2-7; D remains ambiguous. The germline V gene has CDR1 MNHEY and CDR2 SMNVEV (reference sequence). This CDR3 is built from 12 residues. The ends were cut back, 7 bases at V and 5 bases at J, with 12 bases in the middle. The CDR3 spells CASTSTNDEQYF. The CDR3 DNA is TGTGCCAGCACCTCTACTAACGACGAGCAGTACTTC.

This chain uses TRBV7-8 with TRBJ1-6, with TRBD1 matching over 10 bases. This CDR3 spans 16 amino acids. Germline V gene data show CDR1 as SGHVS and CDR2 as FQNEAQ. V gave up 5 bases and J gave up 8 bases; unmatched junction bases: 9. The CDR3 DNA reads TGTGCCAGCAGCCGAGGACAGGGGGGCTGGGATTCACCCCTCCACTTT. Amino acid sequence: CASSRGQGGWDSPLHF.

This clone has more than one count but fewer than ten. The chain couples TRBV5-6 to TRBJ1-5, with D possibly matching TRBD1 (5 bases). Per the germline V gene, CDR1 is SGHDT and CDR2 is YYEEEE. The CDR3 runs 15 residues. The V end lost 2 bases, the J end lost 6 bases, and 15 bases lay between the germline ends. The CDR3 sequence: CASSFQDSRSQPQHF. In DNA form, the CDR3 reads TGTGCCAGCAGCTTCCAAGACAGCCGCTCTCAGCCCCAGCATTTT.

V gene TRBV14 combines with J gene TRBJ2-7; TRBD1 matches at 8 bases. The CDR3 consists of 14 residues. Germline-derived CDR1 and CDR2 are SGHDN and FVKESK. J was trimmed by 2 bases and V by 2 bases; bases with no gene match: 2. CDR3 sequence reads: CASSQQGATYEQYF. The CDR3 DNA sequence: TGTGCCAGCAGCCAACAGGGGGCTACCTACGAGCAGTACTTC. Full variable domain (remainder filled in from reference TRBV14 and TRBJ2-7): EAGVTQFPSHSVIEKGQTVTLRCDPISGHDNLYWYRRVMGKEIKFLLHFVKESKQDESGMPNNRFLAERTGGTYSTLKVQPAELEDSGVYFCASSQQGATYEQYFGPGTRLTVT.

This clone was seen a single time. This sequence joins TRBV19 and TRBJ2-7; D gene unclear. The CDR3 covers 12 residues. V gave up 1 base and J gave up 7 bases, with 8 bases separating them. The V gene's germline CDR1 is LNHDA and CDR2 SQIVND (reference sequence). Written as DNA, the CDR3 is TGTGCCAGTAGTATAGTTCCAAATGAGCAGTACTTC. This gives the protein CASSIVPNEQYF.

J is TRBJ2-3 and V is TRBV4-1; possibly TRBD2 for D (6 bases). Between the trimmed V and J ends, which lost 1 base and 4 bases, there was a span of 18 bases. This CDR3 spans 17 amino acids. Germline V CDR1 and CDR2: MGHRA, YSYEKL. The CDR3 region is CASSQVTGTPLADTQYF. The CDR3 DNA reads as TGCGCCAGCAGCCAAGTGACCGGGACTCCACTGGCAGATACGCAGTATTTT.

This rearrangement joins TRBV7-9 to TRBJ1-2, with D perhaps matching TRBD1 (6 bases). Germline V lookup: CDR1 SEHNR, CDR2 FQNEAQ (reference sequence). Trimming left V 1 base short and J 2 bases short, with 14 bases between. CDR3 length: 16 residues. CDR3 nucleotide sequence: TGTGCCAGCAGCTTAGGAGGTACAGGGAGCAACTATGGCTACACCTTC. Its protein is CASSLGGTGSNYGYTF.

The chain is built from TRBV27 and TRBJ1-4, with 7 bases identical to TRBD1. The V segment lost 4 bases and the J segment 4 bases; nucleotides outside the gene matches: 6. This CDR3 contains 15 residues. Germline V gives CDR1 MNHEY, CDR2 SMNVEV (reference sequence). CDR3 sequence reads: CASSSLRGYNEKLFF. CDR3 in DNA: TGTGCCAGCAGTTCCCTCAGGGGGTATAATGAAAAACTGTTTTTT.

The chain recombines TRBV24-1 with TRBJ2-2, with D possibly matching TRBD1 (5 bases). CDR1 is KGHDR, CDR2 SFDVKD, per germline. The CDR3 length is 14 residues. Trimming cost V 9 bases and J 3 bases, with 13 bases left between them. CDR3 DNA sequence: TGTGCCACCTCCGTCTGGGGCCACACCGGGGAGCTGTTTTTT. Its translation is CATSVWGHTGELFF.

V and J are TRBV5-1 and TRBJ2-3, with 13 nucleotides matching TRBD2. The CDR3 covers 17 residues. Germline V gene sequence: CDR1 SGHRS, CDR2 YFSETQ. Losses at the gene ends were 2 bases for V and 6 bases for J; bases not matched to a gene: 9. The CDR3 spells CASSFGLAGARVDTQYF. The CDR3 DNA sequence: TGCGCCAGCAGCTTTGGACTAGCGGGAGCCAGGGTGGATACGCAGTATTTT.

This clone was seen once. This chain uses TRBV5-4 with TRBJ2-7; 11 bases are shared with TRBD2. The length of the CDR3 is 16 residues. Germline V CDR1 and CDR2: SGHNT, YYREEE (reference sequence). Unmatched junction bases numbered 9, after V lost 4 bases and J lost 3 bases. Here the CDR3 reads CASSLQPTSGSYEQYF. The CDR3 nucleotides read TGTGCCAGCAGCCTACAACCCACTAGCGGGAGCTACGAGCAGTACTTC.

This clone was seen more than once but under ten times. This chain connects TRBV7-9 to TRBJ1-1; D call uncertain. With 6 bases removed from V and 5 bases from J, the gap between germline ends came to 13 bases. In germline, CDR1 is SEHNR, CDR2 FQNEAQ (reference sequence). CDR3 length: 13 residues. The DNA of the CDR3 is TGTGCCAGCAGGGAGGGTGGAGGGACTGAAGCTTTCTTT. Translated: CASREGGGTEAFF.

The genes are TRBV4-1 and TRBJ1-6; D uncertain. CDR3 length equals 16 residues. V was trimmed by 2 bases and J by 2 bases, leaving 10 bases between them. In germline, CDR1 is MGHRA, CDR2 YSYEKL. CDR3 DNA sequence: TGCGCCAGCAGCCAAATCGGCAGCGCCTATAATTCACCCCTCCACTTT. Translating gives CASSQIGSAYNSPLHF.

CDR3 loop: CATSEQTGTRRFF. CDR3 nucleotides: TGTGCCACCAGTGAGCAAACAGGGACCCGTCGGTTCTTC. The chain carries TRBV24-1 and TRBJ2-1; perhaps TRBD1 as D (6 bases). Germline-derived CDR1 and CDR2 are KGHDR and SFDVKD. Trimming took off 4 bases at V and 15 bases at J, with 18 bases between the two ends. The CDR3 consists of 13 residues.

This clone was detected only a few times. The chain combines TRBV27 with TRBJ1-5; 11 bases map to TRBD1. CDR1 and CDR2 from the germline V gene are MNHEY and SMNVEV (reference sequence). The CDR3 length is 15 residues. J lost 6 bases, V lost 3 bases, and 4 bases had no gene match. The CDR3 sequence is CASSLRTGGTQPQHF. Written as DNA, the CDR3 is TGTGCCAGCAGTTTGAGGACAGGGGGCACTCAGCCCCAGCATTTT.